The T cell receptor beta chain under discussion was sequenced for a study of T cell repertoires in cytomegalovirus infection. Study as a whole: From public TCR beta signatures came an indication of both CMV infection and matching HLA type.

This clonotype was seen ten or more times. Its antigen is undetermined. Study results and limitations: Individuals carrying CMV plus the relevant HLA were identified by cumulative frequency of public TCR beta families. Dominating the ex vivo response were TCR beta clonotypes that were CMV-specific and HLA-C-restricted.

V lost 9 bases and J 2 bases, leaving 15 bases between the germline ends. In germline, CDR1 is KGHDR, CDR2 SFDVKD. This CDR3 region has 14 residues. Via MiXCR, TCRdb re-called the reads, giving one row per CDR3 protein. The table shows 150,000 to 200,000 distinct CDR3 sequences, with 8% to 10% occurring only once. This chain joins TRBV24-1 and TRBJ2-5; perhaps TRBD1 as D (6 bases). The sample was PBMCs. The clonotype was recovered from a human donor in good health (CMV status not recorded). Some clones in this sample may be carry-over from other donors' samples. CDR3 sequence (DNA): TGTGCCACCGGACTGCCGGGACAACAAGAGACCCAGTACTTC. Translating it yields CATGLPGQQETQYF.